The 10 T cell receptor beta chains below were found in one sample sequenced in a study of blood T cell repertoires in COVID-19. The assay was immunoSEQ multiplex PCR, and TCRdb's table has in-frame clones only and misses some. The sample gives about 150,000 clones, about 88% of which show up once; 8.3% is in the top ten. The source material was peripheral blood. The receptors come from a woman aged 60-70 years with COVID-19, enrolled during active disease.

This chain connects TRBV7-3 to TRBJ2-3; no clear D. Germline V CDR1 and CDR2: SGHTA, FQGTGA. The CDR3 is 16 residues long. V lost 1 base and J lost 0, with 11 bases in between. The DNA for the CDR3 is TGTGCCAGCAGCTTAAATGCACTCTCTAGCACAGATACGCAGTATTTT. The encoded protein is CASSLNALSSTDTQYF.

The CDR3 coding sequence is TGTGCCAGCAGCCTCCAACCCCGACTAGCGGCCTACACAGATACGCAGTATTTT. Translated, it gives CASSLQPRLAAYTDTQYF. The chain carries TRBV4-2 and TRBJ2-3, with 9 bases that match TRBD2. Germline V gene sequence: CDR1 LGHNA, CDR2 YNFKEQ. The CDR3 runs to 18 residues. Unmatched junction bases numbered 13, after V lost 4 bases and J lost 2 bases.

The chain has TRBV7-2 and TRBJ2-3; D is possibly TRBD1 (6 bases). Per the germline V gene, CDR1 is SGHTA and CDR2 is FQGNSA. The CDR3 length is 13 residues. V was cut by 3 bases and J by 4 bases, with 8 bases left in between. The CDR3 region has the DNA TGTGCCAGCAGCTTTCGACAGGCAGATACGCAGTATTTT. Translating gives CASSFRQADTQYF. Full variable domain (remainder filled in from reference TRBV7-2 and TRBJ2-3): GAGVSQSPSNKVTEKGKDVELRCDPISGHTALYWYRQSLGQGLEFLIYFQGNSAPDKSGLPSDRFSAERTGGSVSTLTIQRTQQEDSAVYLCASSFRQADTQYFGPGTRLTVL.

CDR3 residues: CASSIAKPRTGGRDSPLHF. In nucleotides, the CDR3 is TGTGCCAGTAGTATTGCGAAACCGAGGACAGGGGGCAGAGATTCACCCCTCCACTTT. The chain uses TRBV19 and TRBJ1-6; 11 bases are shared with TRBD1. Germline lookup yields CDR1 LNHDA and CDR2 SQIVND (reference sequence). Trimming at V came to 3 bases and at J to 8 bases, leaving 15 bases not matched to a gene. The CDR3 is 19 residues long.

V usage is TRBV7-2 and J usage is TRBJ2-1; D remains ambiguous. V shed 2 bases and J shed 6 bases, with 14 bases lying between them. Per the germline V gene, CDR1 is SGHTA and CDR2 is FQGNSA. The CDR3 length is 15 residues. CDR3 DNA sequence: TGTGCCAGCAGCTTATGGGCTCGTACAAGCAATGAGCAGTTCTTC. This codes for CASSLWARTSNEQFF.

This clone was counted once. The chain joins TRBV21-1 to TRBJ2-1; the table assigns TRBD2, which was not confirmed against the DNA. TRBV21-1 is designated a pseudogene. This CDR3 is built from 17 residues. This CDR3 is CASSKAFEGSHFNEQFF. CDR3 coding DNA: TGTGCCAGCAGCAAAGCCTTTGAGGGCTCCCACTTCAATGAGCAGTTCTTC.

Only one count was recorded for this clone. This sequence joins TRBV5-1 and TRBJ2-1; D perhaps matches TRBD2 (6 bases). CDR1 and CDR2 from the germline V gene are SGHRS and YFSETQ. This CDR3 spans 16 amino acids. V shed 0 bases and J shed 3 bases, with 13 bases lying between them. This CDR3 is CASSLEVAVVYNEQFF. The CDR3, as DNA: TGCGCCAGCAGCTTGGAGGTAGCGGTTGTCTACAATGAGCAGTTCTTC.

This clone was recorded only once. The chain combines TRBV2 with TRBJ2-3, with D tentatively TRBD1 (6 bases). This CDR3 comprises 14 residues. The germline gives CDR1 SNHLY, CDR2 FYNNEI. The V and J ends lost 5 bases and 5 bases respectively, with 14 bases between them. DNA for the CDR3: TGTGCCAGCAGTTCTAGGGGGATGGGAGATACGCAGTATTTT. It yields the protein CASSSRGMGDTQYF.

This clone was detected only once. The chain uses TRBV5-6 and TRBJ2-6; D unclear. The CDR3 spans 16 residues. Trimming removed 4 bases from V and 0 bases from J, with 11 bases in between. Germline V gives CDR1 SGHDT, CDR2 YYEEEE. In nucleotides, the CDR3 is TGTGCCAGCAGCCAACGGAGTTCCTCTGGGGCCAACGTCCTGACTTTC. Translated: CASSQRSSSGANVLTF.

The chain uses TRBV18 and TRBJ1-6; D is undetermined. V was clipped by 5 bases and J by 6 bases, with 8 bases between them. CDR3 length: 13 residues. Germline values: CDR1 KGHSH, CDR2 LQKENI. In DNA form, the CDR3 reads TGTGCCAGCTCAACTGAATTTAATTCACCCCTCCACTTT. This sequence encodes CASSTEFNSPLHF.